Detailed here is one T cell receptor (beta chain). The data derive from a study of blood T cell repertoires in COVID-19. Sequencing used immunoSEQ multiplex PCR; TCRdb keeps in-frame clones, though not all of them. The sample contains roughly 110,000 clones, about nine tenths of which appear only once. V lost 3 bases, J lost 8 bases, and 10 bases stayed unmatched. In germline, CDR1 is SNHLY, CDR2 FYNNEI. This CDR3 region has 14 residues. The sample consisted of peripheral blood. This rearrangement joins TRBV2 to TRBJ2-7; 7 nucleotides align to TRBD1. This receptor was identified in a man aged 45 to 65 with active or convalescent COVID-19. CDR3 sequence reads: CASSENRGERKQYF. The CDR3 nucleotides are TGTGCCAGCAGTGAGAACAGGGGCGAACGGAAGCAGTACTTC.